One and the same sample provided the 20 T cell receptor beta chains below, sequenced in a study of identical twins. TCRdb itself ran the 5' RACE reads through MiXCR, one entry per CDR3 protein. The table shows some 300,000 distinct CDR3 sequences, with 10% to 15% occurring only once. The sample was also linked to a second study, of yellow fever vaccine responses in identical twins.

The sample comprised CD8+ T cells sorted from blood. Receptors were obtained from a woman under 30 in good health.

This clonotype was counted only a few times. This chain connects TRBV6-5 to TRBJ2-5; tentative D call: TRBD2 (5 bases). V gave up 4 bases and J gave up 5 bases, with 14 bases separating them. The CDR3 is made up of 14 amino acids. Germline V gene data show CDR1 as MNHEY and CDR2 as SVGAGI. This CDR3 is CASSSERPFETQYF. In DNA form, the CDR3 reads TGTGCCAGCAGTTCTGAGCGGCCTTTTGAGACCCAGTACTTC.

This clonotype was picked up a small number of times. This rearrangement joins TRBV19 to TRBJ2-3; 7 nucleotides align to TRBD2. The CDR3 is 15 amino acids. After removal of 5 bases from V and 6 bases from J, the junction contained 11 bases not matched to a gene. Germline CDR1 and CDR2: LNHDA and SQIVND (reference sequence). CDR3 DNA sequence: TGTGCCAGTAGTTACGGGAAAACTAGCGTGGATACGCAGTATTTT. This translates into CASSYGKTSVDTQYF.

This chain connects TRBV9 to TRBJ1-5; weak D call: TRBD1 (5 bases). This CDR3 contains 15 residues. Germline CDR1 SGDLS, CDR2 YYNGEE. V lost 3 bases and J 0 bases, leaving 10 bases between the germline ends. CDR3 bases: TGTGCCAGCAGCGGAACAGGTTATAGCAATCAGCCCCAGCATTTT. It specifies CASSGTGYSNQPQHF.

V and J are TRBV5-1 and TRBJ2-7; 12 nucleotides agree with TRBD2. The ends lost 7 bases at V and 4 bases at J; junction bases unmatched: 6. This CDR3 has 14 residues. CDR1 and CDR2 from the germline V gene are SGHRS and YFSETQ. CDR3 DNA: TGCGCCAGCGGCCCCGGGACTAGCGGGTACGAGCAGTACGTC. Protein product: CASGPGTSGYEQYV.

The V call is TRBV7-6, the J call TRBJ2-5; D unresolved. Germline V gene sequence: CDR1 SGHVS, CDR2 FNYEAQ. V was shortened by 5 bases and J by 2 bases, with 15 bases between the two germline ends. The CDR3 sequence is 15 residues long. CDR3 nucleotides: TGTGCCAGCAGCAACCCGGCCTGGGGTCAAGAGACCCAGTACTTC. This codes for CASSNPAWGQETQYF.

The chain recombines TRBV7-6 with TRBJ2-7; D gene unclear. The CDR3 is made up of 13 amino acids. V was pared by 3 bases and J by 1 base, with 7 bases between. Per germline, CDR1 SGHVS and CDR2 FNYEAQ. The CDR3 protein is CASSLAQSYEQYF. CDR3 DNA: TGTGCCAGCAGCTTGGCACAGTCCTACGAGCAGTACTTC.

The chain employs TRBV2 and TRBJ1-1, with D hard to call. From germline, CDR1 is SNHLY and CDR2 FYNNEI. This CDR3 comprises 12 residues. V gave up 7 bases and J gave up 8 bases, with 14 bases separating them. CDR3 protein: CASTFLRDEAFF. The CDR3 DNA reads as TGTGCCAGCACTTTTCTCCGTGACGAAGCTTTCTTT.

This chain uses TRBV12-3 or TRBV12-4 with TRBJ2-1; possibly TRBD2 for D (5 bases). Trimming took off 7 bases at V and 0 bases at J, with 10 bases between the two ends. The CDR3 has 14 residues. As DNA, the CDR3 is TGTGCCAGCATGCCGAGCGGCTCCTACAATGAGCAGTTCTTC. Amino acids: CASMPSGSYNEQFF.

The rearrangement joins TRBV19 to TRBJ2-6, with unresolved D. With 9 bases removed from V and 1 base from J, the gap between germline ends came to 7 bases. Germline assignment: CDR1 LNHDA and CDR2 SQIVND (reference sequence). The CDR3 is 13 residues long. CDR3 in DNA: TGTGCCAGCAGGAAATCTGGGGCCAACGTCCTGACTTTC. Protein: CASRKSGANVLTF.

This clonotype showed up just a few times. The V call is TRBV28, the J call TRBJ2-7; D may be TRBD2 (7 bases). V was trimmed by 4 bases and J by 2 bases, leaving 24 bases between them. CDR1 and CDR2 (germline): MDHEN, SYDVKM. The CDR3 spans 18 residues. The CDR3 bases are TGTGCCAGCAGTTACATTCCCGGGCGCGGGGGACAAGCCTACGAGCAGTACTTC. It codes for CASSYIPGRGGQAYEQYF.

The V call is TRBV7-2, the J call TRBJ2-7, with 11 bases identical to TRBD2. The trim removed 1 base at V and 5 bases at J, leaving 4 bases unmatched. The CDR3 extends over 15 amino acids. Germline values: CDR1 SGHTA, CDR2 FQGNSA. CDR3 protein: CASSLETSGTDEQYF. DNA of the CDR3: TGTGCCAGCAGCTTAGAGACTAGCGGGACGGACGAGCAGTACTTC.

This clonotype was seen many times. The CDR3 DNA is TGCGCCAGCAGCCAATGGCGCCAGAAGAACACTGAAGCTTTCTTT. Its protein product is CASSQWRQKNTEAFF. The chain joins TRBV4-1 to TRBJ1-1; no firm D call. The germline gives CDR1 MGHRA, CDR2 YSYEKL. The CDR3 loop spans 15 amino acids. V lost 2 bases and J lost 1, with 11 bases in between.

This clonotype was seen only a few times. V is TRBV15 and J is TRBJ1-2, with unresolved D. This CDR3 is built from 15 residues. Germline assignment: CDR1 LNHNV and CDR2 YYDKDF (reference sequence). Trimming took 0 bases from V and 4 from J, leaving 12 bases between them. The CDR3 loop reads CATSRDLGEVYGYTF. The CDR3 region has the DNA TGTGCCACCAGCAGAGATCTCGGGGAGGTCTATGGCTACACCTTC.

This clonotype was observed a few times. The rearrangement joins TRBV7-9 to TRBJ2-7; D possibly uses TRBD1 or TRBD2 (6 bases each). The CDR3 is 13 amino acids. Germline V gives CDR1 SEHNR, CDR2 FQNEAQ (reference sequence). V lost 7 bases and J lost 2, with 12 bases in between. The CDR3 is CASKGGLAYEQYF. The CDR3, as DNA: TGTGCCAGCAAAGGGGGGCTTGCCTACGAGCAGTACTTC.

This clonotype was seen a few times. The chain is built from TRBV6-1 and TRBJ2-5; TRBD1 agrees at 9 bases. The CDR3 contains 16 residues. The junction had 9 bases not matched to a gene; V was cut back by 5 bases and J by 2 bases. CDR1 is MNHNS, CDR2 SASEGT, per germline. CDR3 in amino acids: CASSPMTGGYQETQYF. The DNA of the CDR3 is TGTGCCAGCAGTCCTATGACAGGGGGTTATCAAGAGACCCAGTACTTC.

The sample holds many counts of this clonotype. The rearrangement links TRBV3-1 to TRBJ2-1; no firm D call. Trimming pared 1 base from V and 5 bases from J, leaving 12 bases between. The CDR3 is 15 amino acids. Germline loops: CDR1 LGHDT, CDR2 YNNKEL (reference sequence). As DNA, the CDR3 is TGTGCCAGCAGCCAAGCTCGCCAGGTTAACAATGAGCAGTTCTTC. Translating gives CASSQARQVNNEQFF.

A few counts support this clonotype. The rearrangement joins TRBV25-1 to TRBJ1-2; TRBD1 might be the D (5 bases). The CDR3 has 13 amino acids. Trimming cost V 3 bases and J 3 bases, with 8 bases left between them. Per the germline V gene, CDR1 is MGHDK and CDR2 is SYGVNS. The CDR3 DNA sequence: TGTGCCAGCAGTGAGACAGAATACTATGGCTACACCTTC. It encodes CASSETEYYGYTF.

This clonotype has at least ten counts. The CDR3 DNA follows: TGTGCCAGCAGTGAAGCGAGGGGAGATGAGCAGTTCTTC. It is translated as CASSEARGDEQFF. The chain combines TRBV2 with TRBJ2-1; D is possibly TRBD1 or TRBD2 (5 bases each). Germline lookup yields CDR1 SNHLY and CDR2 FYNNEI. The CDR3 has 13 residues. Between the trimmed V and J ends, which lost 0 bases and 8 bases, there was a span of 8 bases. The whole variable domain, remainder taken from reference TRBV2 and TRBJ2-1, is EPEVTQTPSHQVTQMGQEVILRCVPISNHLYFYWYRQILGQKVEFLVSFYNNEISEKSEIFDDQFSVERPDGSNFTLKIRSTKLEDSAMYFCASSEARGDEQFFGPGTRLTVL.

This clonotype came up many times. The chain employs TRBV11-2 and TRBJ2-3, with TRBD2 identical over 10 bases. The CDR3 runs 15 residues. J gave up 5 bases and V 3 bases, and 5 bases lay outside the gene matches. CDR1 SGHAT and CDR2 FQNNGV come from the germline V gene. CDR3: CASSFLRTSGDTQYF. CDR3 sequence (DNA): TGTGCCAGCAGCTTTCTGAGGACTAGCGGAGATACGCAGTATTTT.

CDR3 in DNA: TGTGCCAGCAGTGAAGCCTGGACTAGCGACGATACGCAGTATTTT. Encoded protein: CASSEAWTSDDTQYF. The V and J genes are TRBV6-1 and TRBJ2-3; 9 bases fit TRBD2. J gave up 6 bases and V 0 bases, and 4 bases lay outside the gene matches. Per the germline V gene, CDR1 is MNHNS and CDR2 is SASEGT. The CDR3 has 15 amino acids.